These T cell receptor beta chains were read from a single sample in a study of T cell responses to AZD1222 COVID-19 vaccine. This table comes from immunoSEQ multiplex PCR, and its TCRdb copy is limited to in-frame clones, with some not included. The sample carries 130,000 to 150,000 clones, 85% to 95% recorded once. The material was peripheral blood, obtained on day 0 of AZD1222 vaccination. The receptors originated from an adult in good health. Each CDR3 is given with its conserved first and last residue. Fields, in order: V gene, clone size, J gene, D gene, CDR3 protein, CDR3 DNA. A D gene is named only where the DNA matches it firmly. The size entry is marked missing in some rows and otherwise reads once, few, many or a size class.

V: TRBV2; size: once; J: TRBJ1-1; D: .; CDR3: CAREERGSTEAFF; DNA: TGTGCCCGAGAGGAGCGGGGCAGCACTGAAGCTTTCTTT
V: TRBV7-8; size: .; J: TRBJ1-3; D: .; CDR3: CASRSRAGNTIYF; DNA: TGTGCCAGCAGATCCAGGGCTGGAAACACCATATATTTT
V: TRBV7-2; size: .; J: TRBJ2-1; D: .; CDR3: CASSLAYTSSSYNEQFF; DNA: TGTGCCAGCAGCTTAGCTTATACTAGCAGTTCCTACAATGAGCAGTTCTTC
V: TRBV6-5; size: .; J: TRBJ1-3; D: .; CDR3: CASMPGFSGNTIYF; DNA: TGTGCCAGCATGCCGGGGTTCTCTGGAAACACCATATATTTT
V: TRBV27; size: once; J: TRBJ2-7; D: TRBD1; CDR3: CASRKTGGSYEQYF; DNA: TGTGCCAGCAGGAAGACAGGGGGGTCCTACGAGCAGTACTTC
V: TRBV18; size: few; J: TRBJ1-1; D: .; CDR3: CASSPRLNQNTEAFF; DNA: TGTGCCAGCTCCCCTAGACTCAACCAGAACACTGAAGCTTTCTTT
V: TRBV5-1; size: .; J: TRBJ2-7; D: TRBD1; CDR3: CASSPGQGEREQYF; DNA: TGCGCCAGCAGCCCCGGACAGGGAGAACGCGAGCAGTACTTC
V: TRBV3-1/TRBV3-2; size: .; J: TRBJ1-2; D: .; CDR3: CASSPSHILQGTTF; DNA: TGTGCCAGCAGCCCCAGCCACATCCTCCAGGGGACCACCTTC
V: TRBV4-1; size: .; J: TRBJ2-1; D: TRBD2; CDR3: CASSPGAGGFEQFF; DNA: TGCGCCAGCAGCCCTGGGGCGGGAGGGTTTGAGCAGTTCTTC
V: TRBV11-1; size: once; J: TRBJ1-4; D: TRBD1; CDR3: CASSLGQGAEKLFF; DNA: TGTGCCAGCAGCTTAGGCCAGGGGGCTGAAAAACTGTTTTTT
V: TRBV11-2; size: .; J: TRBJ2-7; D: TRBD2; CDR3: CASSLERGSYEQYF; DNA: TGTGCCAGCAGCTTAGAGCGCGGGAGCTACGAGCAGTACTTC
V: TRBV10-1; size: .; J: TRBJ2-3; D: .; CDR3: CASGNGPSTDTQYF; DNA: TGCGCCAGCGGAAACGGACCAAGCACAGATACGCAGTATTTT
V: TRBV6-5; size: once; J: TRBJ1-3; D: .; CDR3: CASSSRQSGNTIYF; DNA: TGTGCCAGCAGCTCAAGACAATCTGGAAACACCATATATTTT
V: TRBV2; size: .; J: TRBJ1-2; D: TRBD1; CDR3: CASSITGEPNYGYTF; DNA: TGTGCCAGCAGTATCACAGGGGAGCCGAACTATGGCTACACCTTC
V: TRBV7-9; size: .; J: TRBJ1-1; D: TRBD1; CDR3: CASSLIQGTEAFF; DNA: TGTGCCAGCAGCTTAATACAGGGGACTGAAGCTTTCTTT
V: TRBV7-9; size: .; J: TRBJ1-1; D: .; CDR3: CASSLSRVTEAFF; DNA: TGTGCCAGCAGCTTATCTCGGGTCACTGAAGCTTTCTTT
V: TRBV27; size: .; J: TRBJ2-5; D: TRBD2; CDR3: CASSHTSGVKETQYF; DNA: TGTGCCAGCAGTCACACTAGCGGGGTTAAAGAGACCCAGTACTTC